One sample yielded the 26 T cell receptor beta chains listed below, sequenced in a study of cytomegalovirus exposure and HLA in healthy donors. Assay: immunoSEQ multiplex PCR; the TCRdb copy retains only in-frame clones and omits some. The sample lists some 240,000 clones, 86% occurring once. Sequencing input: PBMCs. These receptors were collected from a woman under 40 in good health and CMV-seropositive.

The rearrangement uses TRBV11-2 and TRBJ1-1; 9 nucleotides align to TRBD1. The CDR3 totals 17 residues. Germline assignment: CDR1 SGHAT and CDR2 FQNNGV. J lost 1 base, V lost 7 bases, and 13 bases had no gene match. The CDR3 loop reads CASTTTAGDRANTEAFF. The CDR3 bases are TGTGCCAGCACCACAACGGCGGGGGACAGGGCGAACACTGAAGCTTTCTTT. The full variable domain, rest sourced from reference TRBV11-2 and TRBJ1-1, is EAGVAQSPRYKIIEKRQSVAFWCNPISGHATLYWYQQILGQGPKLLIQFQNNGVVDDSQLPKDRFSAERLKGVDSTLKIQPAKLEDSAVYLCASTTTAGDRANTEAFFGQGTRLTVV.

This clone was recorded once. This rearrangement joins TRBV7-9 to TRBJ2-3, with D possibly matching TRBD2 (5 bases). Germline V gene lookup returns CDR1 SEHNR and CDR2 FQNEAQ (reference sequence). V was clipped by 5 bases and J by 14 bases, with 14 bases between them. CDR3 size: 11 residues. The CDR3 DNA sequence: TGTGCCAGCAGCCCACAACTAGTTCGGTATTTT. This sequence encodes CASSPQLVRYF.

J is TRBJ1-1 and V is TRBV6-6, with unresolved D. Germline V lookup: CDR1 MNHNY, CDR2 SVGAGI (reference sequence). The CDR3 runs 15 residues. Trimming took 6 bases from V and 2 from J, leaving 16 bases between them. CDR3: CASRARTGTNTEAFF. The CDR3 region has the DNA TGTGCCAGCAGAGCCCGCACGGGTACTAACACTGAAGCTTTCTTT.

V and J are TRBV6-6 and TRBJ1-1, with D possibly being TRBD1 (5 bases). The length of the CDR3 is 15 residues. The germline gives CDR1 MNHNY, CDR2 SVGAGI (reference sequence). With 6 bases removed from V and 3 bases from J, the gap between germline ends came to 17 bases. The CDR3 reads CASRLTGEGDTEAFF. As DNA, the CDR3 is TGTGCCAGCAGACTAACGGGGGAGGGAGACACTGAAGCTTTCTTT.

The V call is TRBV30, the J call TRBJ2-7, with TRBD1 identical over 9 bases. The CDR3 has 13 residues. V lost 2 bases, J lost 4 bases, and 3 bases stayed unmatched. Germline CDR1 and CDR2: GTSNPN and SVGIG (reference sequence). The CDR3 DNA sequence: TGTGCCTGGAGTACAGGGGGCACGTACGAGCAGTACTTC. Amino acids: CAWSTGGTYEQYF.

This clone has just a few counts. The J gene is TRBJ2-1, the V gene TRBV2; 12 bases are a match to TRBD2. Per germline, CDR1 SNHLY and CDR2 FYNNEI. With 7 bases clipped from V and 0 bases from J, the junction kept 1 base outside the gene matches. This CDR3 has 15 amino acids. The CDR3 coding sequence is TGTGCCAGCAAACTAGCGGGAGGCTCCTACAATGAGCAGTTCTTC. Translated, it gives CASKLAGGSYNEQFF.

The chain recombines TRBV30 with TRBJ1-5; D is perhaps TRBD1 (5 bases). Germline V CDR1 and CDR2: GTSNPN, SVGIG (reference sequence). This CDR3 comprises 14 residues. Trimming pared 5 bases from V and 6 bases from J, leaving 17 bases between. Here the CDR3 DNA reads TGTGCCTGGGGCCGTGGGGGGAGGGCTCAGCCCCAGCATTTT. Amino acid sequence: CAWGRGGRAQPQHF.

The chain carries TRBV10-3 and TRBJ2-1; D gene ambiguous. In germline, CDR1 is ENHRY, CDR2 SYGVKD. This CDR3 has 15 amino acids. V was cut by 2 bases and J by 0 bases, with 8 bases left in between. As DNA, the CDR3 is TGTGCCATCAGTGAGAGTCTGAGCTCCTACAATGAGCAGTTCTTC. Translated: CAISESLSSYNEQFF.

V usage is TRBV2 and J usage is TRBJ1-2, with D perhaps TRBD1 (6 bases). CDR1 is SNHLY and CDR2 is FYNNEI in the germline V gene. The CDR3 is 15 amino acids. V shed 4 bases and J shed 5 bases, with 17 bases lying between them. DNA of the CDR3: TGTGCCAGCAGTGGCCAGCGGGACACCACTTATGGCTACACCTTC. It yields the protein CASSGQRDTTYGYTF.

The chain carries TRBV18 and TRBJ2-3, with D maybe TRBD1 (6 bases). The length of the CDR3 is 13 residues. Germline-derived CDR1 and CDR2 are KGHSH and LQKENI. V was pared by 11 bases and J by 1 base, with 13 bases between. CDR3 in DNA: TGTGCCTCAATACAGGGAGGCACAGATACGCAGTATTTT. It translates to CASIQGGTDTQYF.

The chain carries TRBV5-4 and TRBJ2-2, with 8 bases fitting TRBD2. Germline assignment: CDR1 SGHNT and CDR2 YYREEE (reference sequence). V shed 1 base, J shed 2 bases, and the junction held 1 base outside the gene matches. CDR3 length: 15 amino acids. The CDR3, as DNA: TGTGCCAGCAGCTTGACTAGCGGAAACACCGGGGAGCTGTTTTTT. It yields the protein CASSLTSGNTGELFF.

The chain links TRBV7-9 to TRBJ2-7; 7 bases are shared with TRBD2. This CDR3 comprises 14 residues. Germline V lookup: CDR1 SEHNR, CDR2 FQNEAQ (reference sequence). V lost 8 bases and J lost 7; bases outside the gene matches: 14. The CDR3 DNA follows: TGTGCCAGCTCCCGCGAGGGAGGGCCTAGGGAGCAGTACTTC. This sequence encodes CASSREGGPREQYF.

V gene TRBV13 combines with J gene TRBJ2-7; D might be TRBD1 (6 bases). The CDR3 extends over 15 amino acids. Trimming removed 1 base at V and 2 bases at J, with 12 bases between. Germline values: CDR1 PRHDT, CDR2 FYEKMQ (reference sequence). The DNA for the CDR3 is TGTGCCAGCAGCTTAGTGGCAGGGGATCCCTACGAGCAGTACTTC. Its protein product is CASSLVAGDPYEQYF.

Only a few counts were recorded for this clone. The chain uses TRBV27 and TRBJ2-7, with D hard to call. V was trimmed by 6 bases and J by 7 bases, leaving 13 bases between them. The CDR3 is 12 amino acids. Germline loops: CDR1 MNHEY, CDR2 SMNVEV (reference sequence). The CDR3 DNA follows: TGTGCCAGCAGCACGCTAACGGGTGAGCAGTACTTC. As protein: CASSTLTGEQYF.

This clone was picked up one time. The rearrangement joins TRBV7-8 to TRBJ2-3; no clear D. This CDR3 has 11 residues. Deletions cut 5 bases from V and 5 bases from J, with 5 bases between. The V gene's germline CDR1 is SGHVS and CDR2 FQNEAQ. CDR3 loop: CASSIIDTQYF. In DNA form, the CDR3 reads TGTGCCAGCAGCATTATAGATACGCAGTATTTT.

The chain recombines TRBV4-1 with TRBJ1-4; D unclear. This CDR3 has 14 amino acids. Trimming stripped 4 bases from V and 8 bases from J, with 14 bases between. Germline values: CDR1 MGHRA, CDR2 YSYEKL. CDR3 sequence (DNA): TGCGCCAGCAGCCTTCTACGGGGAGACGAAAAACTGTTTTTT. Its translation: CASSLLRGDEKLFF.

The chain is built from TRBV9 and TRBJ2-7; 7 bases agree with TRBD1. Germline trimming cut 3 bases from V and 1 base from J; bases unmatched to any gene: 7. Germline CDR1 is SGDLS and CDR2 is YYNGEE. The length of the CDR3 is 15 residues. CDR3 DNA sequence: TGTGCCAGCAGCGAGGCCCCGGGACAGTCCTACGAGCAGTACTTC. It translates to CASSEAPGQSYEQYF.

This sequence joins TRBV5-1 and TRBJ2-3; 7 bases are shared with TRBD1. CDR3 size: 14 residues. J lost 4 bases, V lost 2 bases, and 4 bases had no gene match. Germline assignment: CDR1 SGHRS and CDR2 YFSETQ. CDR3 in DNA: TGCGCCAGCAGCTTAGAGGGGGCGGCAGATACGCAGTATTTT. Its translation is CASSLEGAADTQYF. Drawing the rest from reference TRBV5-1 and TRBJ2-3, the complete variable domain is KAGVTQTPRYLIKTRGQQVTLSCSPISGHRSVSWYQQTPGQGLQFLFEYFSETQRNKGNFPGRFSGRQFSNSRSEMNVSTLELGDSALYLCASSLEGAADTQYFGPGTRLTVL.

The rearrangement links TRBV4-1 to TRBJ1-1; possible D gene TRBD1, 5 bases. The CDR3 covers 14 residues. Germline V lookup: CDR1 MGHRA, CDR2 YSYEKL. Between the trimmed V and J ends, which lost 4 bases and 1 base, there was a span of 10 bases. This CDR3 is CASSPGVQNTEAFF. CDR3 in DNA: TGCGCCAGCAGCCCGGGGGTACAGAACACTGAAGCTTTCTTT.

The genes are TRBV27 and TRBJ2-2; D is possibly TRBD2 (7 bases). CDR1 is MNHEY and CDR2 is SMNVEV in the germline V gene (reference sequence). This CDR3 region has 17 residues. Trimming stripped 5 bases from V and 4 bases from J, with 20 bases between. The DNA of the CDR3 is TGTGCCAGCAGTATAATGTCGGGGGGCGCCTTCACCGGGGAGCTGTTTTTT. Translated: CASSIMSGGAFTGELFF.

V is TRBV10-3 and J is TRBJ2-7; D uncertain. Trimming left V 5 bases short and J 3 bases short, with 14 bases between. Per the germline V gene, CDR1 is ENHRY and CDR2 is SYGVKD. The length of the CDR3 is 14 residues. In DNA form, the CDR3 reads TGTGCCATCAGTTCTGACTCCTCCTACTACGAGCAGTACTTC. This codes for CAISSDSSYYEQYF.

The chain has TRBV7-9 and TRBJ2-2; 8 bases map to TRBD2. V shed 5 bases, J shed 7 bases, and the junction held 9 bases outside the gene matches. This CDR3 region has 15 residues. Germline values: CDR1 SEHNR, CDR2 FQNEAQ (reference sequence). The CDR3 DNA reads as TGTGCCAGCAGCCTCGAGCGGGAGATGAACGGGGAGCTGTTTTTT. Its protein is CASSLEREMNGELFF.

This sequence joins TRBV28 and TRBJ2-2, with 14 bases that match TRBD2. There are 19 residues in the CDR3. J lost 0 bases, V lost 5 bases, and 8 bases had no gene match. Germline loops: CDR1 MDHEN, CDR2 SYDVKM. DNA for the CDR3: TGTGCCAGCAGTCCGTCGGGACTAGCGGGAGAGTCGAACACCGGGGAGCTGTTTTTT. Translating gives CASSPSGLAGESNTGELFF.

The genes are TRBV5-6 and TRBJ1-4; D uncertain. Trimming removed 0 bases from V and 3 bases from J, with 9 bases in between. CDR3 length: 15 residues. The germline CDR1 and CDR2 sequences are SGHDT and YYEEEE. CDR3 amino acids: CASSLASRPNEKLFF. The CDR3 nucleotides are TGTGCCAGCAGCTTGGCCAGCAGGCCTAATGAAAAACTGTTTTTT.

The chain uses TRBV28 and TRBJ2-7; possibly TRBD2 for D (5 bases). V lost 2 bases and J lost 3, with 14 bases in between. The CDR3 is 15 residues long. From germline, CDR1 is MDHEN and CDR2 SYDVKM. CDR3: CASSLPGLSDYEQYF. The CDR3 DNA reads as TGTGCCAGCAGTTTACCCGGACTTAGCGACTACGAGCAGTACTTC.

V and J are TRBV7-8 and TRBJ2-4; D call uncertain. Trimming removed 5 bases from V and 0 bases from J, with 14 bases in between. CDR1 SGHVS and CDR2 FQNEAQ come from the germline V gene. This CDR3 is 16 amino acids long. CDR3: CASSHIRGIAKNIQYF. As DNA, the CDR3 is TGTGCCAGCAGCCACATCCGCGGCATAGCCAAAAACATTCAGTACTTC.